The sequence of this TCR beta chain was determined in a study of blood T cells in healthy people across ages. Points from the study as a whole: It was held that the diversity estimates obtained from one million T cells were underestimates. The study could not conclusively compare naive and antigen-experienced cells, given its unsorted PBMCs.

Primed by a sample-barcoded 5' primer and a J-beta primer mix, a second PCR proceeded for 7 to 11 cycles. TCRdb re-derived calls from the 5' RACE reads in MiXCR, one entry per CDR3 protein. The sample has about 1 million distinct CDR3 sequences, more than 40% seen once. Note on this clonotype: No antigen is known for it.

V lost 1 base to trimming and J lost 0 bases, with 16 bases between them. The CDR3 is 17 amino acids. Germline CDR1 is SGHDN and CDR2 is FVKESK. This sequence joins TRBV14 and TRBJ2-7; D possibly matches TRBD1 or TRBD2 (5 bases each). This TCR derives from an older woman in good health. Sequenced sample: blood. The CDR3 reads CASSQGPSGQASYEQYF. CDR3 bases: TGTGCCAGCAGCCAAGGACCCTCGGGGCAGGCCTCCTACGAGCAGTACTTC.